The rows below give T cell receptor delta chains drawn from one sample of a study of gamma-delta T cells after stem cell transplantation. TCRdb applied CATT to the RT-PCR reads for clone calling. Of 10,000 to 12,000 delta-chain clones listed, approximately 37% are singletons. Source material: gamma-delta T cells. All receptors come from a human donor. It is not recorded whose cells these are; they may come from a transplant donor. Each CDR3 is given with its conserved first and last residue. The D gene is left open where the match is weak. The size entry is marked missing in some rows and otherwise reads once, few, many or a size class.

>NA|TRDJ1|TRDV1|TRDD3
CALGESVGDTIGFGYADKLIF
TGTGCTCTTGGAGAAAGCGTGGGGGATACTATCGGGTTTGGGTACGCCGATAAACTCATCTTT
>NA|TRDJ1|TRDV1|TRDD3
CALGEMRFELGDNPSWTDKLIF
TGTGCTCTTGGGGAAATGAGGTTCGAACTGGGGGATAACCCCTCGTGGACCGATAAACTCATCTTT
>few|TRDJ2|TRDV1|NA
CALGNFPTWGILPLTAQLFF
TGTGCTCTTGGGAATTTTCCTACGTGGGGGATCCTTCCTTTGACAGCACAACTCTTCTTT
>few|TRDJ1|TRDV1|TRDD3
CALGELEALSRTGAGTDKLIF
TGTGCTCTTGGGGAACTAGAGGCTCTATCCCGTACTGGGGCCGGCACCGATAAACTCATCTTT
>NA|TRDJ1|TRDV1|NA
CALGERQYWRGDELIF
TGTGCTCTTGGGGAAAGGCAATACTGGAGGGGAGACGAACTCATCTTT
>NA|TRDJ1|TRDV3|TRDD3
CAFWGLDTSPGTDKLIF
TGTGCCTTTTGGGGTCTGGATACGTCCCCGGGGACCGATAAACTCATCTTT
>NA|TRDJ1|TRDV2|TRDD3
CACDTLGDTWGTDKLIF
TGTGCCTGTGACACGCTGGGGGATACTTGGGGCACCGATAAACTCATCTTT
>NA|TRDJ1|TRDV1|NA
CALGSLTGLLGGPYTDKLIF
TGCGCTCTTGGGTCCCTTACTGGCCTACTTGGGGGTCCCTACACCGATAAACTCATCTTT
>few|TRDJ1|TRDV1|TRDD3
CALGEWTGGYTDKLIF
TGTGCTCTTGGGGAATGGACTGGGGGATACACCGATAAACTCATCTTT
>few|TRDJ2|TRDV3|TRDD3
CACWGSTAQLFF
TGTGCGTGCTGGGGGAGTACAGCACAACTCTTCTTT